The next 28 T cell receptor beta chains were all read from a single sample in a study of neoadjuvant anti-PD-1 for oral cavity cancer. Sequencing was performed with immunoSEQ multiplex PCR; in TCRdb, only in-frame clones are kept and a portion is missing. The repertoire consists of about 72,000 clones, with about 86% occurring once and the leading ten covering around 3.2%. The material sequenced was PBMCs, taken before nivolumab (anti-PD-1) treatment. These receptors all come from a person between 40 and 85 years old with oral cavity squamous cell carcinoma.

The CDR3 DNA sequence: TGTGCCAGCCCCCCTTGGAGGCGGGTGCCCTCTGGGGCCAACGTCCTGACTTTC. Protein: CASPPWRRVPSGANVLTF. The rearrangement links TRBV7-8 to TRBJ2-6; tentatively, D is TRBD2 (5 bases). Per the germline V gene, CDR1 is SGHVS and CDR2 is FQNEAQ. CDR3 length: 18 residues. V lost 8 bases and J 0 bases, leaving 20 bases between the germline ends.

The chain combines TRBV6-4 with TRBJ2-5; 10 nucleotides line up with TRBD2. The CDR3 runs 14 residues. The junction had 9 bases not matched to a gene; V was cut back by 11 bases and J by 3 bases. Germline CDR1 and CDR2: MRHNA and SNTAGT. CDR3 protein: CAGRGTSVKETQYF. CDR3 bases: TGTGCCGGGAGAGGGACTAGCGTTAAAGAGACCCAGTACTTC.

This clone has just a few counts. The rearrangement uses TRBV5-1 and TRBJ2-2, with 10 bases identical to TRBD2. CDR3 length: 19 amino acids. The J segment lost 1 base and the V segment lost 4 bases, leaving 13 bases of the junction unmatched. Germline CDR1 reads SGHRS; CDR2 reads YFSETQ. The CDR3 bases are TGCGCCAGCAGCCAGCGAGTAGCGGGAGGTCGGATGAACACCGGGGAGCTGTTTTTT. Translated, it gives CASSQRVAGGRMNTGELFF.

The rearrangement uses TRBV10-2 and TRBJ2-2; TRBD2 matches at 10 bases. Germline values: CDR1 WSHSY, CDR2 SAAADI. The CDR3 loop spans 17 amino acids. V was pared by 8 bases and J by 1 base, with 10 bases of the junction left unmatched. In DNA form, the CDR3 reads TGCGCCAGCGGGCGACCCCGACTAGCGGGGAACACCGGGGAGCTGTTTTTT. This sequence encodes CASGRPRLAGNTGELFF.

This clone was picked up a small number of times. This chain joins TRBV25-1 and TRBJ1-1, with D perhaps matching TRBD1 (5 bases). The CDR3 has 13 amino acids. Germline V gene lookup returns CDR1 MGHDK and CDR2 SYGVNS. Trimming shortened V by 6 bases and J by 0 bases, and 8 bases separated the two germline ends. The CDR3 bases are TGTGCCAGCAGCAGGGTTTTGAACACTGAAGCTTTCTTT. It translates to CASSRVLNTEAFF.

This clone has a handful of counts. V and J are TRBV11-2 and TRBJ1-5; D is possibly TRBD1 (5 bases). V lost 5 bases and J 4 bases, leaving 9 bases between the germline ends. Germline CDR1 and CDR2: SGHAT and FQNNGV. CDR3 size: 13 residues. The CDR3 loop is CASSLDRNQPQHF. The CDR3 nucleotides are TGTGCCAGCAGCCTCGACAGAAATCAGCCCCAGCATTTT.

This sequence joins TRBV14 and TRBJ2-1, with D uncertain. The V gene's germline CDR1 is SGHDN and CDR2 FVKESK. V lost 1 base, J lost 9 bases, and 19 bases lay in between. The CDR3 spans 16 residues. CDR3 sequence reads: CASSQGPGLRAIEQFF. The CDR3, as DNA: TGTGCCAGCAGCCAAGGCCCTGGATTAAGGGCCATTGAGCAGTTCTTC.

The chain carries TRBV6-5 and TRBJ1-3; D gene ambiguous. The CDR3 covers 15 residues. Germline-derived CDR1 and CDR2 are MNHEY and SVGAGI. V was pared by 6 bases and J by 0 bases, with 12 bases between. CDR3 residues: CASSLGSSSGNTIYF. The DNA of the CDR3 is TGTGCCAGCAGCCTAGGGTCGAGCTCTGGAAACACCATATATTTT.

CDR3 residues: CASRTTTTYEQYF. The CDR3 DNA sequence: TGTGCCAGCAGGACCACTACAACCTACGAGCAGTACTTC. This chain connects TRBV6-1 to TRBJ2-7; no clear D gene. The CDR3 is 13 amino acids. V lost 6 bases and J 2 bases, leaving 11 bases between the germline ends. Germline V gives CDR1 MNHNS, CDR2 SASEGT.

The genes are TRBV2 and TRBJ2-2, with no clear D. Germline-derived CDR1 and CDR2 are SNHLY and FYNNEI. Trimming removed 5 bases from V and 6 bases from J, with 10 bases in between. The CDR3 contains 13 residues. The CDR3 DNA sequence: TGTGCCAGCAGTTTTATCCTCGCCGGGGAGCTGTTTTTT. This gives the protein CASSFILAGELFF.

The sample holds one count of this clone. The chain is built from TRBV28 and TRBJ1-5; D remains ambiguous. Germline V gene sequence: CDR1 MDHEN, CDR2 SYDVKM. Trimming took off 2 bases at V and 5 bases at J, with 10 bases between the two ends. CDR3 length: 14 residues. CDR3 in amino acids: CASSLGSSYQPQHF. Written as DNA, the CDR3 is TGTGCCAGCAGTTTAGGGTCATCATATCAGCCCCAGCATTTT. Full variable domain (remainder filled in from reference TRBV28 and TRBJ1-5): DVKVTQSSRYLVKRTGEKVFLECVQDMDHENMFWYRQDPGLGLRLIYFSYDVKMKEKGDIPEGYSVSREKKERFSLILESASTNQTSMYLCASSLGSSYQPQHFGDGTRLSIL.

The V and J genes are TRBV10-1 and TRBJ1-1; D remains unclear. The germline gives CDR1 WNHNN, CDR2 SYGVQD (reference sequence). The CDR3 loop spans 14 amino acids. V shed 4 bases and J shed 5 bases, with 14 bases lying between them. CDR3 residues: CASSVGRVGTEAFF. Written as DNA, the CDR3 is TGCGCCAGCAGTGTTGGGAGGGTAGGTACTGAAGCTTTCTTT.

This sequence joins TRBV6-1 and TRBJ2-2; D is undetermined. Germline V gene sequence: CDR1 MNHNS, CDR2 SASEGT. The V gene lost 4 bases and the J gene lost 3 bases, with 12 bases spanning the gap. CDR3 length: 15 residues. The CDR3 sequence: CASSAHLSDTGELFF. The CDR3 nucleotides read TGTGCCAGCAGTGCCCACCTTTCGGACACCGGGGAGCTGTTTTTT.

This chain links TRBV15 with TRBJ1-5, with TRBD1 matching 8 bases. There are 11 residues in the CDR3. Germline CDR1 LNHNV, CDR2 YYDKDF (reference sequence). J gave up 7 bases and V 10 bases, and 3 bases lay outside the gene matches. CDR3 DNA sequence: TGTGCCATCTCAGGGGGCCAGCCCCAGCATTTT. Amino acid sequence: CAISGGQPQHF.

V gene TRBV5-1 combines with J gene TRBJ1-1, with D unresolved. This CDR3 has 14 amino acids. V was shortened by 0 bases and J by 4 bases, with 10 bases between the two germline ends. Looked up from germline, CDR1 is SGHRS and CDR2 is YFSETQ. Here the CDR3 DNA reads TGCGCCAGCAGCTTGGCCGTCTTGGCCACTGAAGCTTTCTTT. The encoded protein is CASSLAVLATEAFF.

V and J are TRBV5-5 and TRBJ2-3, with D possibly matching TRBD2 (6 bases). V lost 3 bases to trimming and J lost 0 bases, with 20 bases between them. The CDR3 consists of 18 residues. Germline values: CDR1 SGHKS, CDR2 YYEKEE (reference sequence). The chain's CDR3 is CASSYKLDRRVSTDTQYF. CDR3 in DNA: TGTGCCAGCAGCTATAAACTGGATCGGAGGGTGAGCACAGATACGCAGTATTTT.

This chain joins TRBV5-1 and TRBJ2-1; TRBD1 aligns across 9 bases. This CDR3 is 15 amino acids long. CDR1 is SGHRS and CDR2 is YFSETQ in the germline V gene. With V trimmed by 4 bases and J by 7 bases, 9 bases remained unmatched. The CDR3 coding sequence is TGCGCCAGCAGCCGACCGGGACAGGGAGAGAATGAGCAGTTCTTC. Protein sequence: CASSRPGQGENEQFF.

The chain combines TRBV7-9 with TRBJ2-4, with D unresolved. CDR3 length: 16 residues. Trimming cost V 2 bases and J 1 base, with 12 bases left between them. Germline lookup yields CDR1 SEHNR and CDR2 FQNEAQ (reference sequence). The CDR3 region is CASSLTTLGAKNIQYF. The DNA of the CDR3 is TGTGCCAGCAGCTTAACAACCCTAGGGGCCAAAAACATTCAGTACTTC.

The chain combines TRBV4-1 with TRBJ2-7, with TRBD1 identical over 11 bases. V lost 0 bases, J lost 4 bases, and 8 bases stayed unmatched. This CDR3 has 17 residues. The germline CDR1 and CDR2 sequences are MGHRA and YSYEKL. CDR3 amino acids: CASSQDLFGTGGYEQYF. DNA of the CDR3: TGCGCCAGCAGCCAAGATCTTTTTGGGACAGGGGGGTACGAGCAGTACTTC.

The chain is built from TRBV9 and TRBJ2-2; D gene unclear. The CDR3 loop spans 15 amino acids. The V gene's germline CDR1 is SGDLS and CDR2 YYNGEE. V gave up 0 bases and J gave up 1 base, with 7 bases separating them. The CDR3 DNA reads TGTGCCAGCAGCGTAGCACACCAGAACACCGGGGAGCTGTTTTTT. Protein sequence: CASSVAHQNTGELFF.

The chain employs TRBV5-1 and TRBJ1-6; 7 nucleotides match TRBD1. Germline loops: CDR1 SGHRS, CDR2 YFSETQ. V trimming: 5 bases; J trimming: 5 bases; junction bases outside the gene matches: 4. This CDR3 has 14 residues. DNA of the CDR3: TGCGCCAGCAGTTTAGGACAGGATAATTCACCCCTCCACTTT. Encoded protein: CASSLGQDNSPLHF.

This clone was counted once. The J gene is TRBJ1-4, the V gene TRBV6-6, with a tentative D call TRBD1 (5 bases). V was clipped by 8 bases and J by 7 bases, with 14 bases between them. The germline V gene has CDR1 MNHNY and CDR2 SVGAGI (reference sequence). This CDR3 is built from 13 residues. CDR3 bases: TGTGCCAGCGTGCCAAACAGGTTTGAAAAACTGTTTTTT. Protein: CASVPNRFEKLFF.

The CDR3 reads CASSERLLAGGKYF. CDR3 bases: TGTGCCAGCAGTGAGCGGCTACTAGCGGGAGGCAAGTACTTC. The chain couples TRBV11-1 to TRBJ2-7; the match to TRBD2 covers 12 bases. The CDR3 has 14 amino acids. The germline gives CDR1 SGHAT, CDR2 FQDESV (reference sequence). After removal of 6 bases from V and 11 bases from J, the junction contained 11 bases not matched to a gene.

As DNA, the CDR3 is TGTGCCAGCAGTTCAGGGGTTAACTATGGCTACACCTTC. This gives the protein CASSSGVNYGYTF. The J gene is TRBJ1-2, the V gene TRBV28, with D possibly being TRBD1 (6 bases). The length of the CDR3 is 13 residues. V was pared by 4 bases and J by 1 base, with 7 bases between. Per the germline V gene, CDR1 is MDHEN and CDR2 is SYDVKM.

The chain carries TRBV4-2 and TRBJ2-7, with D perhaps matching TRBD1 (6 bases). The germline V gene encodes CDR1 LGHNA and CDR2 YNFKEQ. The CDR3 extends over 17 amino acids. V lost 1 base and J lost 0, with 16 bases in between. The CDR3 protein is CASSQVYRDKASYEQYF. The CDR3, as DNA: TGTGCCAGCAGCCAAGTATACCGGGACAAGGCCTCCTACGAGCAGTACTTC.

V gene TRBV4-1 combines with J gene TRBJ2-7; 8 nucleotides match TRBD2. The CDR3 has 16 residues. V gave up 0 bases and J gave up 2 bases; unmatched junction bases: 6. CDR1 is MGHRA, CDR2 YSYEKL, per germline. CDR3 residues: CASSQDRLAGTYEQYF. The CDR3 nucleotides are TGCGCCAGCAGCCAAGATAGGCTAGCGGGTACCTACGAGCAGTACTTC.

This chain joins TRBV7-3 and TRBJ2-6; D assignment may be TRBD1 or TRBD2 (5 bases each). Trimming cost V 3 bases and J 0 bases, with 15 bases left between them. The CDR3 extends over 18 amino acids. CDR1 SGHTA and CDR2 FQGTGA come from the germline V gene. The CDR3 DNA reads TGTGCCAGCAGCTTCTTCGGGGCACTTAACTCTGGGGCCAACGTCCTGACTTTC. It is translated as CASSFFGALNSGANVLTF.

The chain employs TRBV7-9 and TRBJ1-4, with TRBD1 as a possible D gene (6 bases). Trimming took off 0 bases at V and 7 bases at J, with 6 bases between the two ends. Germline V CDR1 and CDR2: SEHNR, FQNEAQ (reference sequence). The CDR3 contains 13 residues. CDR3 loop: CASSLAGGEKLFF. CDR3 nucleotides: TGTGCCAGCAGCTTAGCAGGGGGTGAAAAACTGTTTTTT.